The T cell receptor beta chain described here comes from a study of T cell responses to AZD1222 COVID-19 vaccine. General study findings and limits: Increases in Spike-specific TCR breadth and depth were seen after two AZD1222 doses. Spike-spanning, vaccine-associated CD4 TCRs were dominant at 160-218 and 743-854. Clonal diversity may have been underestimated, and the donors were mostly white British, with more females than males.

The CDR3 spans 14 residues. Germline CDR1 is MGHDK and CDR2 is SYGVNS. V gave up 5 bases and J gave up 3 bases, with 14 bases separating them. A note on this clone: Its antigen is undetermined.

Only in-frame clones appear in the TCRdb table, and some are missing; sequencing was by immunoSEQ multiplex PCR. The table lists about 170,000 clones, around 85% of them singletons. The sequencing here drew on peripheral blood, taken 28 days after the second AZD1222 dose. This receptor was taken from an adult who received the AZD1222 COVID-19 vaccine. V gene TRBV25-1 combines with J gene TRBJ2-7; D might be TRBD1 (7 bases). CDR3 protein: CASSTPQGGYEQYF. DNA for the CDR3: TGTGCCAGCAGTACCCCTCAGGGGGGCTACGAGCAGTACTTC.